This T cell receptor (beta chain) comes out of a study of blood T cell repertoires in COVID-19. Study overall: Researchers got acute and convalescent COVID-19 samples from the United States, Italy and Spain.

Original handling: From reference gene primer amplification, estimates of nucleated cell counts were derived. Produced via immunoSEQ multiplex PCR; TCRdb's table is partial and in-frame only. V, J and clone size are taken as reported in that table, and D and trimming were inferred from the DNA itself. This sample has around 97,000 clones, with roughly 90% found just once. The sequence derives from a woman in her sixties with acute or convalescent COVID-19. Sequencing was carried out using peripheral blood.

CDR3 sequence: CSVSRQNYGYTF. The CDR3 bases are TGCAGCGTTAGCAGACAGAACTATGGCTACACCTTC. V and J are TRBV29-1 and TRBJ1-2, with TRBD1 as a possible D gene (5 bases). Germline V gene lookup returns CDR1 SQVTM and CDR2 ANQGSEA. Between the trimmed V and J ends, which lost 5 bases and 2 bases, there was a span of 9 bases. The CDR3 consists of 12 residues.